This T cell receptor (beta chain) comes out of a study of beta chain features in type 1 diabetes. Overall study results and limits: Insertions were fewer and deletions more numerous at VDJ junctions in type 1 diabetes patients. When Type 1 diabetes patients were examined, their TCRB CDR3s proved moderately but significantly shorter in all four CD4+ subsets.

Sequenced material consisted of expressed TCRB transcripts (all of the isolated RNA was reverse transcribed). The method was immunoSEQ multiplex PCR; TCRdb's version includes in-frame clones alone and lacks a portion of them. The sample carries about 340,000 clones, approximately 13% recorded once. The CDR3 has 16 amino acids. Germline CDR1 is SGHNT and CDR2 is YYREEE (reference sequence). Trimming shortened V by 0 bases and J by 4 bases, and 15 bases separated the two germline ends. There are a few counts of this clone. Antigen specificity is unknown. Specimen: naive CD4+ T cells from blood. This sequence was found in a woman aged 18-29 years with type 1 diabetes. This chain uses TRBV5-4 with TRBJ2-3, with D possibly being TRBD2 (5 bases). The CDR3 region is CASSLETRPGSDTQYF. DNA for the CDR3: TGTGCCAGCAGCTTGGAAACCCGCCCGGGATCAGATACGCAGTATTTT.